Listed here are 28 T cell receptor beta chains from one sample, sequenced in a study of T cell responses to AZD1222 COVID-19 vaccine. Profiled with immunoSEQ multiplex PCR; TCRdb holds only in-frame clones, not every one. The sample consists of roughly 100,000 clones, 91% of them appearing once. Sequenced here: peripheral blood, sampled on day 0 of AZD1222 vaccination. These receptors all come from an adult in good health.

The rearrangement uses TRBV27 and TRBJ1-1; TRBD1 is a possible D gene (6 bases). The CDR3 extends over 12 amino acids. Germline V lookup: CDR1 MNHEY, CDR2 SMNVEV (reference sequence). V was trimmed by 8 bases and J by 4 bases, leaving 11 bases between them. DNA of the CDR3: TGTGCCAGCTATACAGGGTCCACTGAAGCTTTCTTT. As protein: CASYTGSTEAFF.

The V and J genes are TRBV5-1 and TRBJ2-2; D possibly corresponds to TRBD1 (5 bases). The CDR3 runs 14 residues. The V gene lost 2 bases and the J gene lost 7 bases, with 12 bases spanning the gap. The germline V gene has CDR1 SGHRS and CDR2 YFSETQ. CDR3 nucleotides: TGCGCCAGCAGCTTAAGGACAAATGACGGGGAGCTGTTTTTT. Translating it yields CASSLRTNDGELFF.

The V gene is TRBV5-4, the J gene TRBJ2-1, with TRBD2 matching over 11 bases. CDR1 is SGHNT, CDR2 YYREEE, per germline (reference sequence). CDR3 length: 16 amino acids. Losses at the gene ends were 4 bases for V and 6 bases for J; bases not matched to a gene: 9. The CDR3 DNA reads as TGTGCCAGCAGCGAAAATCCTAGCGGGGGGTTCAATGAGCAGTTCTTC. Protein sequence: CASSENPSGGFNEQFF.

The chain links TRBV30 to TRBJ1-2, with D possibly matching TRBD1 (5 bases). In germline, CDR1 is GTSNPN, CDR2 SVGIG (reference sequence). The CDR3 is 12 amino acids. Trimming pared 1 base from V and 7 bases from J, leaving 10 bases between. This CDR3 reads CAWSGTGLGYTF. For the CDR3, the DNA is TGTGCCTGGAGTGGGACGGGACTTGGCTACACCTTC.

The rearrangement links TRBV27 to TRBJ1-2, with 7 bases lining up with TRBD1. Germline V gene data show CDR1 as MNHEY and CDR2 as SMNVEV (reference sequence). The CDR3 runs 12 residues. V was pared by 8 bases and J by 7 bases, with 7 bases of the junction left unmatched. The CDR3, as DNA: TGTGCCAGCCAAAGACAGGGAGGTGGCTACACCTTC. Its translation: CASQRQGGGYTF.

CDR3 protein: CAWTQGLARTDTQYF. The CDR3 DNA is TGTGCCTGGACCCAGGGGCTAGCGAGGACAGATACGCAGTATTTT. This chain links TRBV30 with TRBJ2-3; D tentatively reads TRBD1 or TRBD2 (6 bases each). V was clipped by 4 bases and J by 3 bases, with 17 bases between them. The CDR3 has 15 residues. Germline-derived CDR1 and CDR2 are GTSNPN and SVGIG (reference sequence).

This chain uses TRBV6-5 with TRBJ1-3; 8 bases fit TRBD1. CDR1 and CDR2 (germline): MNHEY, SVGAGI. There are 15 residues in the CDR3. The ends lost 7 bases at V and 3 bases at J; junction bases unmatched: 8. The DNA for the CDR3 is TGTGCCAGCATCGCGGCAGGGGGCGTTGGAAACACCATATATTTT. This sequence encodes CASIAAGGVGNTIYF.

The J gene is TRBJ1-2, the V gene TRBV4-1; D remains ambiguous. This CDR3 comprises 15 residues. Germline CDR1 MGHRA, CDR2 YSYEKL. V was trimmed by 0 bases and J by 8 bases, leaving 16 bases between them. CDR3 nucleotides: TGCGCCAGCAGCCAAGATCGAAGGGAGCTCGGCGGCTACACCTTC. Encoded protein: CASSQDRRELGGYTF.

The CDR3: CASSSQGEETQYF. As DNA, the CDR3 is TGTGCCAGTAGTAGCCAGGGCGAGGAGACCCAGTACTTC. V is TRBV19 and J is TRBJ2-5; possible D gene TRBD1, 5 bases. The CDR3 has 13 residues. Germline CDR1 LNHDA, CDR2 SQIVND (reference sequence). The germline V and J ends were trimmed by 4 bases and 5 bases, with 11 bases remaining between them.

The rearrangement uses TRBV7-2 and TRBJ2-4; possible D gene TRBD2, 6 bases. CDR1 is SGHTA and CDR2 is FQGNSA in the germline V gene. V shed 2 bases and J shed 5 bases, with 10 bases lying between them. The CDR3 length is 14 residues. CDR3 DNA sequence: TGTGCCAGCAGCTTACTCTCGGGGGAAAACATTCAGTACTTC. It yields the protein CASSLLSGENIQYF. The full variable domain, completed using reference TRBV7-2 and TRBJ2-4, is GAGVSQSPSNKVTEKGKDVELRCDPISGHTALYWYRQSLGQGLEFLIYFQGNSAPDKSGLPSDRFSAERTGGSVSTLTIQRTQQEDSAVYLCASSLLSGENIQYFGAGTRLSVL.

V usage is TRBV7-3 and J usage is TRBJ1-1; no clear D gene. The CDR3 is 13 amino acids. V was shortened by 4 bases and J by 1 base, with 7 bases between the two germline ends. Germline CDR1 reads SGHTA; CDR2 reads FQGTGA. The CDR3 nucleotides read TGTGCCAGCAGCTCCGCACCGAACACTGAAGCTTTCTTT. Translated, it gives CASSSAPNTEAFF.

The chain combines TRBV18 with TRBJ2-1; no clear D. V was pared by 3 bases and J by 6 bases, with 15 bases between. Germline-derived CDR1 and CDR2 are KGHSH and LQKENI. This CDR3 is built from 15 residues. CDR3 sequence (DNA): TGTGCCAGCTCACCTAGTCGTGGCTCTGTCAATGAGCAGTTCTTC. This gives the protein CASSPSRGSVNEQFF.

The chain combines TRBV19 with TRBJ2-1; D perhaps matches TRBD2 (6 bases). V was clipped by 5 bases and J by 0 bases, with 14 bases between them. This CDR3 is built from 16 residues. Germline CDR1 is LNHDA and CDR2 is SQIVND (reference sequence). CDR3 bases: TGTGCCAGTAGTGCGTCACTAGCCCACTCCTACAATGAGCAGTTCTTC. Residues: CASSASLAHSYNEQFF.

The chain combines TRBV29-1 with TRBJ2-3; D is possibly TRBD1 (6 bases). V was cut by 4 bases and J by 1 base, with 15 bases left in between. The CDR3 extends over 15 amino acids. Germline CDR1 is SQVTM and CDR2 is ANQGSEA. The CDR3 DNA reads TGCAGCGTTGGGAGGCAAGGGGGAGGCACAGATACGCAGTATTTT. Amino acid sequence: CSVGRQGGGTDTQYF.

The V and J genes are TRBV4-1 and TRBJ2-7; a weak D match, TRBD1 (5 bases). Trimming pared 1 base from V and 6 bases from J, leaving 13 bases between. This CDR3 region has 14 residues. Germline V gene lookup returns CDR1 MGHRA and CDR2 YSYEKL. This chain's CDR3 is CASSQGQGTTEQYF. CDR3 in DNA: TGCGCCAGCAGCCAAGGGCAGGGAACTACCGAGCAGTACTTC.

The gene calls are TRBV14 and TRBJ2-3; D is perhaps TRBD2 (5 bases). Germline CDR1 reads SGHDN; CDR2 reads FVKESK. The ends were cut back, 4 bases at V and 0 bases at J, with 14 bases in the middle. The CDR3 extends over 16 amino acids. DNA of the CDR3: TGTGCCAGCAGCCGTCACAGAGGGCTTAGCACAGATACGCAGTATTTT. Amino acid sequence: CASSRHRGLSTDTQYF.

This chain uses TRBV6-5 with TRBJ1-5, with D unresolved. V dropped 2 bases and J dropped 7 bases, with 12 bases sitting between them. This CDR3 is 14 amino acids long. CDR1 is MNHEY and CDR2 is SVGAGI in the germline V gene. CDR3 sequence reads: CASSYAGAGQPQHF. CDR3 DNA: TGTGCCAGCAGTTACGCGGGAGCTGGGCAGCCCCAGCATTTT.

CDR3 sequence reads: CATRKETGVNEQFF. CDR3 DNA sequence: TGTGCCACCAGGAAGGAGACAGGGGTCAATGAGCAGTTCTTC. This chain uses TRBV24-1 with TRBJ2-1; 8 bases are shared with TRBD1. The V segment lost 7 bases and the J segment 6 bases; nucleotides outside the gene matches: 7. Germline CDR1 reads KGHDR; CDR2 reads SFDVKD. This CDR3 comprises 14 residues.

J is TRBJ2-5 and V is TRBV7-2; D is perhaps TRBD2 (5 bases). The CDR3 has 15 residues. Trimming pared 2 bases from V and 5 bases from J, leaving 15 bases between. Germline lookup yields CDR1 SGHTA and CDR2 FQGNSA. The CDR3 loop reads CASSLSGLGSETQYF. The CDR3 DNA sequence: TGTGCCAGCAGCTTATCCGGACTTGGCTCTGAGACCCAGTACTTC.

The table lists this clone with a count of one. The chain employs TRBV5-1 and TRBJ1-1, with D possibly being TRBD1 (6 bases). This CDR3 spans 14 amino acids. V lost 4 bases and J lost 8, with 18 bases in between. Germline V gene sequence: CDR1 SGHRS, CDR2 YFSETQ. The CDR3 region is CASSPTETGTEAFF. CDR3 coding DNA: TGCGCCAGCAGCCCAACTGAAACAGGGACCGAAGCTTTCTTT.

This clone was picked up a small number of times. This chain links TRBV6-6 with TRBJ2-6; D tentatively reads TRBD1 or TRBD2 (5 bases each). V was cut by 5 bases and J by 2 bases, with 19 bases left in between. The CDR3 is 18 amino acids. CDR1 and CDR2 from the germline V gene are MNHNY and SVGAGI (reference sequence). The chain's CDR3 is CASSLMGVVGAGANVLTF. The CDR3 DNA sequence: TGTGCCAGCAGTCTCATGGGGGTAGTTGGTGCTGGGGCCAACGTCCTGACTTTC.

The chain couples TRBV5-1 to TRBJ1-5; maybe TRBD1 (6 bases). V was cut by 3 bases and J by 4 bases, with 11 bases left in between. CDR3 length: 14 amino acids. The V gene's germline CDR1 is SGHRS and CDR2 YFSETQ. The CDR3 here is CASSWGAGNQPQHF. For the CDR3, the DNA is TGCGCCAGCAGCTGGGGGGCAGGGAATCAGCCCCAGCATTTT.

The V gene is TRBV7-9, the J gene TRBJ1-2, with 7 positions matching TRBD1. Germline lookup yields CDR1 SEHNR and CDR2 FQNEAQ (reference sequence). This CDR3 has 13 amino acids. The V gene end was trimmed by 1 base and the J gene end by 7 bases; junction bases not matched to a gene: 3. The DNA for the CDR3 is TGTGCCAGCAGCTTAGTGAAGGGGGCTGGCTACACCTTC. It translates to CASSLVKGAGYTF.

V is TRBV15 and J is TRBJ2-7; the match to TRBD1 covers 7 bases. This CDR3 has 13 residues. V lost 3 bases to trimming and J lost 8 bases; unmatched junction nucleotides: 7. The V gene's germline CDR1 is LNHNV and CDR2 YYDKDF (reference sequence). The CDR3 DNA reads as TGTGCCACCAGCAGTGCGCGACAGGGAAAGCAGTACTTC. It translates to CATSSARQGKQYF.

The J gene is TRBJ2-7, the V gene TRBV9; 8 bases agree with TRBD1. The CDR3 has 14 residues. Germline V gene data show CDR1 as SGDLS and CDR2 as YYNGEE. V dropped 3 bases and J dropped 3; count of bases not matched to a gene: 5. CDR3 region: CASSAPGQDYEQYF. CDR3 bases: TGTGCCAGCAGCGCGCCGGGACAGGACTACGAGCAGTACTTC. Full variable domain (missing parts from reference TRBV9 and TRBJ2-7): DSGVTQTPKHLITATGQRVTLRCSPRSGDLSVYWYQQSLDQGLQFLIQYYNGEERAKGNILERFSAQQFPDLHSELNLSSLELGDSALYFCASSAPGQDYEQYFGPGTRLTVT.

CDR3 in amino acids: CAISTDRVDNEQFF. In DNA, the CDR3 is TGTGCCATCAGTACGGACAGGGTAGACAATGAGCAGTTCTTC. The gene calls are TRBV10-3 and TRBJ2-1, with TRBD1 identical over 8 bases. J gave up 5 bases and V 5 bases, and 5 bases lay outside the gene matches. Germline V gene lookup returns CDR1 ENHRY and CDR2 SYGVKD. The CDR3 contains 14 residues.

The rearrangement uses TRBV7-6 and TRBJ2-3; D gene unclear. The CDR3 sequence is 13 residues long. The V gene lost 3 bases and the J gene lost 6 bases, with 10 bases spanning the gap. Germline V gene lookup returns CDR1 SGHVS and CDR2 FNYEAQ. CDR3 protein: CASSFLGQDTQYF. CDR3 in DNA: TGTGCCAGCAGCTTTCTAGGTCAGGATACGCAGTATTTT.

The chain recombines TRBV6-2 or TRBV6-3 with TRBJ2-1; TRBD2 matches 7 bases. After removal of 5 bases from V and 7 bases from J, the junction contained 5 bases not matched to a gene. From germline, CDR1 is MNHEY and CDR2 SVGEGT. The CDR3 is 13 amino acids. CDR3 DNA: TGTGCCAGCAGTCTGGGGGGGTGGAATGAGCAGTTCTTC. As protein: CASSLGGWNEQFF.